This TCR beta chain was retrieved from a study of cytomegalovirus exposure and HLA in healthy donors. The PCR had 60 Vbeta and 13 Jbeta primers. Using immunoSEQ multiplex PCR, the repertoire was profiled, and TCRdb retains in-frame clones only, with some absent. Here the sample table reports some 76,000 clones. Study-wide points: In a later analysis, across HLA loci, associated TCR counts were highest for DRB1, lowest for HLA-C. Some highly shared sequence variants likely arose as a pipeline artifact. In terms of immune exposure information, only CMV serostatus was available. Most TCR beta V segments were productive about 90% or about 30% of the time in an earlier analysis.

Germline lookup yields CDR1 SQVTM and CDR2 ANQGSEA. V was pared by 4 bases and J by 2 bases, with 13 bases of the junction left unmatched. This CDR3 contains 19 residues. On this clone itself: Its matching antigen is unknown.

The clonotype was recovered from a man aged 40-50 years in good health and CMV-seronegative. Sequencing was carried out using PBMCs. The chain carries TRBV29-1 and TRBJ2-3; 15 bases are a match to TRBD2. Written as DNA, the CDR3 is TGCAGCGTTGGACGGACTAGCGGGGGGGCGCCACTTGACACAGATACGCAGTATTTT. Encoded protein: CSVGRTSGGAPLDTDTQYF.